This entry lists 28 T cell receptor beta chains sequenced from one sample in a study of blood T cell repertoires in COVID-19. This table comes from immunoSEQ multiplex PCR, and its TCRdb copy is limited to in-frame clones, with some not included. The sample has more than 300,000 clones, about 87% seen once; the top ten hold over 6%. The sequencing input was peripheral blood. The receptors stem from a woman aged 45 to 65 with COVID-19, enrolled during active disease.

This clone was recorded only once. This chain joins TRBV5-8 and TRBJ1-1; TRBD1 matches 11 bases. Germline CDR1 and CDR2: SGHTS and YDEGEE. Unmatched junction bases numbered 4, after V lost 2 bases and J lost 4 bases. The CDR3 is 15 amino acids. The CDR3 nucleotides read TGTGCCAGCAGCTTCGTAGGGACAGGGGGCACTGAAGCTTTCTTT. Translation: CASSFVGTGGTEAFF.

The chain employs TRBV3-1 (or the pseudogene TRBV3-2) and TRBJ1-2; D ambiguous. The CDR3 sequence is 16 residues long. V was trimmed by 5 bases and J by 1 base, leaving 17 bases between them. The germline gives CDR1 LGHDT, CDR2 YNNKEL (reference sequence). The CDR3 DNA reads TGTGCCAGCAGCTTAACGGGCAGGACTATTAACTATGGCTACACCTTC. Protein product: CASSLTGRTINYGYTF.

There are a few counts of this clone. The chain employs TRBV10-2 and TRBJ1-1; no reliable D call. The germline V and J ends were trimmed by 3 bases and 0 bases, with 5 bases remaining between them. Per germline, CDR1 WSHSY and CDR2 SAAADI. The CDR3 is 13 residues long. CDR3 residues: CASSDPLNTEAFF. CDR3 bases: TGCGCCAGCAGTGACCCATTGAACACTGAAGCTTTCTTT.

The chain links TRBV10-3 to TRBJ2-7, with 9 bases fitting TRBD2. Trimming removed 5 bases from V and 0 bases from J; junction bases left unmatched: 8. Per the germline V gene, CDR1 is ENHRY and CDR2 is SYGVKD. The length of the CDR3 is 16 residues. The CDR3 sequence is CAISSPTSGASYEQYF. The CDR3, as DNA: TGTGCCATCAGTTCACCGACTAGCGGAGCCTCCTACGAGCAGTACTTC.

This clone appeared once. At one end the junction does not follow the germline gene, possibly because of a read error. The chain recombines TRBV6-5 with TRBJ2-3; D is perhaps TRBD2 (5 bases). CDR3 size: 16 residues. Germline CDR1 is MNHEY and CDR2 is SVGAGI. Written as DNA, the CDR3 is TGTGCCAGCAGATACTATTCTTCGGGGTACCCAGATACGCAGTATTTT. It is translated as CASRYYSSGYPDTQYF.

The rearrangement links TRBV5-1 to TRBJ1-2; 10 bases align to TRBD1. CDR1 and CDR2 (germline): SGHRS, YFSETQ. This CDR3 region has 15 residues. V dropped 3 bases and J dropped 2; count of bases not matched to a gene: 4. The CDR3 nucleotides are TGCGCCAGCAGCTCCGGACAGGGGGGGAACTATGGCTACACCTTC. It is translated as CASSSGQGGNYGYTF.

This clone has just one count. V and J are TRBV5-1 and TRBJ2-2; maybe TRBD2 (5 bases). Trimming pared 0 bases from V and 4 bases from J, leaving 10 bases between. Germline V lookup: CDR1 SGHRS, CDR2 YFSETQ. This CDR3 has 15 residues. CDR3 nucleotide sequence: TGCGCCAGCAGCTTGGGGGGAGTAGGCACCGGGGAGCTGTTTTTT. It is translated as CASSLGGVGTGELFF.

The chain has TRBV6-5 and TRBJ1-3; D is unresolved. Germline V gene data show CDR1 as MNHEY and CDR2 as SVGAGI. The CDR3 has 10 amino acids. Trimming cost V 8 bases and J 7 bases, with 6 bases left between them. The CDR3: CASFGNTIYF. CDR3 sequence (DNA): TGTGCCAGCTTCGGGAACACCATATATTTT.

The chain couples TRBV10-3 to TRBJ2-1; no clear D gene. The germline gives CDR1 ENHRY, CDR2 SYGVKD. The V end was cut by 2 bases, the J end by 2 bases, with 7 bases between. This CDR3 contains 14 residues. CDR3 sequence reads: CAISEDGTYNEQFF. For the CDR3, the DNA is TGTGCCATCAGTGAGGATGGCACCTACAATGAGCAGTTCTTC.

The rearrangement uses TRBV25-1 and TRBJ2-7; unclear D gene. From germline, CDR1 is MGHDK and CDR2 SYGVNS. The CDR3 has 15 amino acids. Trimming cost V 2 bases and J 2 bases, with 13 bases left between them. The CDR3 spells CASSEPHFCTYEQYF. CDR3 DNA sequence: TGTGCCAGCAGTGAACCCCACTTCTGTACCTACGAGCAGTACTTC.

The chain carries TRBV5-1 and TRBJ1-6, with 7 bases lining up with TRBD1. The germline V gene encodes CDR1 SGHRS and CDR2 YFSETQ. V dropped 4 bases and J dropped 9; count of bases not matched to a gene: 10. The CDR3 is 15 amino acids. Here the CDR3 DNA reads TGCGCCAGCAGCCCATGGACGACAGGGTTTTCACCCCTCCACTTT. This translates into CASSPWTTGFSPLHF.

The CDR3: CASSIYPQIPGQGPYEQYF. In DNA, the CDR3 is TGTGCCAGTAGTATTTACCCACAAATACCGGGACAGGGGCCCTACGAGCAGTACTTC. The chain combines TRBV19 with TRBJ2-7; 10 nucleotides agree with TRBD1. Germline V gives CDR1 LNHDA, CDR2 SQIVND (reference sequence). CDR3 length: 19 residues. V lost 3 bases to trimming and J lost 2 bases; unmatched junction nucleotides: 16.

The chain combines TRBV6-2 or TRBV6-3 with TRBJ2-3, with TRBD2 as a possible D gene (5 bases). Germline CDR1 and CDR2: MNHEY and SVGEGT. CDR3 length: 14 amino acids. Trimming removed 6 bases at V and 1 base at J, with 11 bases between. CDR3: CASSRGLRTDTQYF. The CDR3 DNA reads TGTGCCAGCAGCCGTGGACTTCGCACAGATACGCAGTATTTT.

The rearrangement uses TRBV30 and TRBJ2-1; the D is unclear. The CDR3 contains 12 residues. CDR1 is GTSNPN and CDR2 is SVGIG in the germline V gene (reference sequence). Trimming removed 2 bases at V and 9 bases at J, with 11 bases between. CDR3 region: CAWSRGTTEQFF. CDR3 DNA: TGTGCCTGGAGTCGAGGTACGACTGAGCAGTTCTTC.

The CDR3, as DNA: TGTGCCAGCAGCACAGACACCGGGACTAGCGGGAGGCGGGTTAAGTTCTTC. It yields the protein CASSTDTGTSGRRVKFF. This chain connects TRBV13 to TRBJ2-1, with 15 bases lining up with TRBD2. Per germline, CDR1 PRHDT and CDR2 FYEKMQ (reference sequence). V was clipped by 5 bases and J by 14 bases; unmatched bases: 16. The CDR3 runs 17 residues.

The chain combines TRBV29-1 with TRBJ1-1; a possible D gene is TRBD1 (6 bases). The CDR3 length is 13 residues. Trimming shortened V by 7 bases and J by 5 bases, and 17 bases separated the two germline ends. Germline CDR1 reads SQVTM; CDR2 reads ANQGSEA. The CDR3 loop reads CSGGLSSGTEAFF. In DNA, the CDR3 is TGCAGCGGGGGGCTTTCATCGGGGACTGAAGCTTTCTTT.

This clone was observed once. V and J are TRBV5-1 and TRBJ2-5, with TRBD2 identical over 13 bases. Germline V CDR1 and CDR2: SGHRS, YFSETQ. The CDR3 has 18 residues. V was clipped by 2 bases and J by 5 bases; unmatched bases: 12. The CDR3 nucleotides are TGCGCCAGCAGCTTCGGACTAGCGGGAGTTCAACGCCCGGAGACCCAGTACTTC. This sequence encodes CASSFGLAGVQRPETQYF.

The CDR3 here is CASSSTGAKGGTEAFF. The CDR3 DNA sequence: TGTGCCAGCAGCTCGACAGGGGCTAAAGGGGGCACTGAAGCTTTCTTT. The J gene is TRBJ1-1, the V gene TRBV25-1; 8 bases match TRBD1. The CDR3 loop spans 16 amino acids. Unmatched junction bases numbered 13, after V lost 6 bases and J lost 4 bases. Looked up from germline, CDR1 is MGHDK and CDR2 is SYGVNS.

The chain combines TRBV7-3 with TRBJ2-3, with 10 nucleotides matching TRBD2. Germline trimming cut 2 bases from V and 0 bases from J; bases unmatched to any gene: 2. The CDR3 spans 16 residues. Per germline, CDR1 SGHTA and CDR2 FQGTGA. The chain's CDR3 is CASSLWTSGSTDTQYF. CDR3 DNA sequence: TGTGCCAGCAGCTTATGGACTAGCGGCAGCACAGATACGCAGTATTTT.

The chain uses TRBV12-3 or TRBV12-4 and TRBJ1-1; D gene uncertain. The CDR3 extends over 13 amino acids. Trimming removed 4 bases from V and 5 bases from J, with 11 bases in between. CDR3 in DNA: TGTGCCAGCAGTTCCAGGACTCGTACTGAAGCTTTCTTT. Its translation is CASSSRTRTEAFF.

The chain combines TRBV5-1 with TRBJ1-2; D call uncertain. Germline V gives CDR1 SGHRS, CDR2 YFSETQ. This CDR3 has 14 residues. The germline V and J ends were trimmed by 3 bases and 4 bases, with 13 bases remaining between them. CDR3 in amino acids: CASSWNTEGYGYTF. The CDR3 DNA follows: TGCGCCAGCAGCTGGAATACCGAGGGCTATGGCTACACCTTC.

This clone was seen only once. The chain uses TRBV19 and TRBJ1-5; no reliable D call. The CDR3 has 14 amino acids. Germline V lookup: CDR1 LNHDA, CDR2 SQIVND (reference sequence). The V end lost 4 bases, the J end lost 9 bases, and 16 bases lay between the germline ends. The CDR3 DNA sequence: TGTGCCAGTAGTACCTTGAGAGGCCGTAGGCCCCAGCATTTT. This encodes CASSTLRGRRPQHF. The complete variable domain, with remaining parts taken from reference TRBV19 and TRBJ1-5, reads DGGITQSPKYLFRKEGQNVTLSCEQNLNHDAMYWYRQDPGQGLRLIYYSQIVNDFQKGDIAEGYSVSREKKESFPLTVTSAQKNPTAFYLCASSTLRGRRPQHFGDGTRLSIL.

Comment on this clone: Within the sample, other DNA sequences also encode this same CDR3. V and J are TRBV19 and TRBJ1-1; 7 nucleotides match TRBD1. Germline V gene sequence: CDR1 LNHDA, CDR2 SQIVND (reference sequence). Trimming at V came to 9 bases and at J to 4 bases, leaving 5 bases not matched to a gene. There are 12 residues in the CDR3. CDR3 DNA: TGTGCCAGCCGGACAGGAGGCACTGAAGCTTTCTTT. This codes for CASRTGGTEAFF. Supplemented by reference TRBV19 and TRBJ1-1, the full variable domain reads DGGITQSPKYLFRKEGQNVTLSCEQNLNHDAMYWYRQDPGQGLRLIYYSQIVNDFQKGDIAEGYSVSREKKESFPLTVTSAQKNPTAFYLCASRTGGTEAFFGQGTRLTVV.

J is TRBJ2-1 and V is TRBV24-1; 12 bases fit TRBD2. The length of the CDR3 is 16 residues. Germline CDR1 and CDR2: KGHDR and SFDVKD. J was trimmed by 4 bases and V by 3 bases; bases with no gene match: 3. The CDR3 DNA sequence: TGTGCCACCAGTGATACTAGCGGGAGGTGGTACAATGAGCAGTTCTTC. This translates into CATSDTSGRWYNEQFF.

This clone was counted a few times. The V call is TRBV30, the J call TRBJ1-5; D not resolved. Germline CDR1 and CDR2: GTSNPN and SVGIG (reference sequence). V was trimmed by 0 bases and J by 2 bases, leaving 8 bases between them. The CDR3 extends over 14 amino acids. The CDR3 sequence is CAWSVRRGNQPQHF. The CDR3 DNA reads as TGTGCCTGGAGTGTACGACGGGGCAATCAGCCCCAGCATTTT.

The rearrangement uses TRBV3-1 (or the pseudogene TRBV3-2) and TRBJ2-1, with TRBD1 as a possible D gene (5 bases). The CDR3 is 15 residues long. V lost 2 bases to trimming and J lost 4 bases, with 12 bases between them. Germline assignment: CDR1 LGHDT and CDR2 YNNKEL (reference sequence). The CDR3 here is CASSQWQGGYNEQFF. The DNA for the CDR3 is TGTGCCAGCAGCCAATGGCAGGGTGGTTACAATGAGCAGTTCTTC.

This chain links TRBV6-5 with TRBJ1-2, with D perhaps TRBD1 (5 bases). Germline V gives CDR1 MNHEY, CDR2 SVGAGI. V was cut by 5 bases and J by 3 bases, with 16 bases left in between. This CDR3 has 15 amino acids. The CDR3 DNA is TGTGCCAGCAGTACTCCCGGAGGGGCCCACTATGGCTACACCTTC. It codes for CASSTPGGAHYGYTF.

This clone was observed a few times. The CDR3 spells CAISPSLGNSPLHF. The CDR3 DNA reads as TGTGCCATCAGCCCGAGCCTTGGTAATTCACCCCTCCACTTT. V usage is TRBV10-3 and J usage is TRBJ1-6; D not resolved. Deletions cut 6 bases from V and 6 bases from J, with 12 bases between. Germline V gives CDR1 ENHRY, CDR2 SYGVKD. The CDR3 is 14 residues long.